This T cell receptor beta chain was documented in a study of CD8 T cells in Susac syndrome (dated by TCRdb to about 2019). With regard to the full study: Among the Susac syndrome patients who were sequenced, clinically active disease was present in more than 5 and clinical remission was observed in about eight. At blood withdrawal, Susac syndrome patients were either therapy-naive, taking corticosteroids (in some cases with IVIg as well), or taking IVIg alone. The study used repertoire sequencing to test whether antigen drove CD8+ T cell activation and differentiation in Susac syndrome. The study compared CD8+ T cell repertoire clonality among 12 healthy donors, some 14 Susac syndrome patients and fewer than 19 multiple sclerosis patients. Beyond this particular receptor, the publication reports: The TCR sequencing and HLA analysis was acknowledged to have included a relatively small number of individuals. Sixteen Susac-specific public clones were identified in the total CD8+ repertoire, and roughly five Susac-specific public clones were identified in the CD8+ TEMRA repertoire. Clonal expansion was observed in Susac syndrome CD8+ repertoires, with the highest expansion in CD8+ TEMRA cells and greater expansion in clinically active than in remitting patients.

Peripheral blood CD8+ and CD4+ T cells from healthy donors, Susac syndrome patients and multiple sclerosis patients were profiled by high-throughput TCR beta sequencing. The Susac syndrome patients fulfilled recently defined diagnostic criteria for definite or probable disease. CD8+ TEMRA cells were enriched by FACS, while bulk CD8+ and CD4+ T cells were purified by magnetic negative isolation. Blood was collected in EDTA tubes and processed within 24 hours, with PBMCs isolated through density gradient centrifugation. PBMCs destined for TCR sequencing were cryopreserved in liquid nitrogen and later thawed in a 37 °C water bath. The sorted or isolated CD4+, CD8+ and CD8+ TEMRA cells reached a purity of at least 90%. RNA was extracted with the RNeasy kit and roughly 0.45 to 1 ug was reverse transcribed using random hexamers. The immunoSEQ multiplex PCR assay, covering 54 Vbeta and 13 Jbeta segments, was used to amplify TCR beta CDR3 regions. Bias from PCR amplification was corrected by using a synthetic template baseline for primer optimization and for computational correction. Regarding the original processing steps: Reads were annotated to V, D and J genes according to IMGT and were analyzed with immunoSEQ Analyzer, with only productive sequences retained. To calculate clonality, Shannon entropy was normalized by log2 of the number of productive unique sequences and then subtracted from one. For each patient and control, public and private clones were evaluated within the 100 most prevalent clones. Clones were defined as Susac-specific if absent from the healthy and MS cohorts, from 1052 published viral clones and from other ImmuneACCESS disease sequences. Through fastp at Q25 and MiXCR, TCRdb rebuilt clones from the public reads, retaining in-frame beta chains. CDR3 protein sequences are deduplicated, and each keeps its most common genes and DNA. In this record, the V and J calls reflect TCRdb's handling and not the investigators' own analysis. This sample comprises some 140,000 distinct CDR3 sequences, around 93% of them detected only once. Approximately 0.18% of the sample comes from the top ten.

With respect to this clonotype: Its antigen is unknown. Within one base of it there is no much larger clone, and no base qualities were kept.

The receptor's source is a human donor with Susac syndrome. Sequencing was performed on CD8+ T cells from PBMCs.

At the DNA level, the sequence is TGTGCCATCAGGGCCGGTGTCGTGGCGGAGACCCAGTACTTC. It translates to CAIRAGVVAETQYF. Recombination joined TRBV10-3 with TRBJ2-5, with the identity of the D gene unclear. Trimming takes 6 bases from V and 5 bases from J, and the germline ends sit 16 bases apart. The germline V gene yields ENHRY for CDR1 and SYGVKD for CDR2. Including the terminal cysteine and phenylalanine, the CDR3 comprises 14 residues. Only the CDR3 region is kept as DNA, spanning 42 bases read in frame from base 1.